This passage covers 9 T cell receptor beta chains from one sample sequenced in a study of T cell repertoires in cytomegalovirus infection (dated by TCRdb to between 2018 and 2020). In light of the paper, this sample's treatment or condition label describes: in vitro stimulation with specific CMV peptide epitopes to enrich CMV-specific T cells. The data were produced on an Illumina HiSeq 1500. Clones were called with MiXCR by TCRdb after fastp trimmed the public reads at Q25, and only in-frame beta chains were retained. One record per CDR3 amino acid sequence lists the most common genes and DNA. The sample contains approximately 730,000 distinct CDR3 sequences, almost 30% of them found a single time. The top ten clones comprise around 12% of the sample. No antigen has been identified for these receptors. This specimen consisted of cultured CD8+ T cells from PBMCs, obtained from culture after CMV antigen stimulation. The source of these receptors is a human donor in good health (CMV status not recorded). Some clones in this sample may be carry-over from other donors' samples.

The chain has TRBV20-1 and TRBJ1-2; a possible D gene is TRBD1 (5 bases). Germline lookup yields CDR1 DFQATT and CDR2 SNEGSKA (reference sequence). Trimming stripped 3 bases from V and 10 bases from J, with 12 bases between. The CDR3 extends over 11 amino acids. CDR3 loop: CSARTDNFYTF. The CDR3 region has the DNA TGCAGTGCTAGGACAGATAACTTCTACACCTTC.

This clonotype was seen at least ten times. CDR3 residues: CASSSTGTGGRNQPQHF. The CDR3 DNA is TGTGCCAGCAGCTCGACCGGGACAGGGGGCCGGAATCAGCCCCAGCATTTT. The chain is built from TRBV7-2 and TRBJ1-5; 12 nucleotides agree with TRBD1. The CDR3 consists of 17 residues. Losses at the gene ends were 4 bases for V and 4 bases for J; bases not matched to a gene: 8. Germline lookup yields CDR1 SGHTA and CDR2 FQGNSA.

The rearrangement links TRBV9 to TRBJ1-5; D might be TRBD1 (5 bases). The germline CDR1 and CDR2 sequences are SGDLS and YYNGEE. V was shortened by 4 bases and J by 4 bases, with 15 bases between the two germline ends. This CDR3 is built from 15 residues. CDR3 protein: CASSSGTVANQPQHF. DNA for the CDR3: TGTGCCAGCAGCTCGGGGACTGTAGCAAATCAGCCCCAGCATTTT.

The chain employs TRBV19 and TRBJ2-3; the match to TRBD2 covers 8 bases. Germline values: CDR1 LNHDA, CDR2 SQIVND (reference sequence). After removal of 6 bases from V and 1 base from J, the junction contained 9 bases not matched to a gene. This CDR3 has 16 residues. The CDR3 protein is CASSHWGGGRTDTQYF. The CDR3 DNA reads TGTGCCAGTAGCCATTGGGGCGGGGGGCGCACAGATACGCAGTATTTT.

This clonotype appeared a single time. The chain carries TRBV27 and TRBJ2-7; TRBD2 is a possible D gene (5 bases). This CDR3 spans 13 amino acids. The V gene's germline CDR1 is MNHEY and CDR2 SMNVEV (reference sequence). V gave up 2 bases and J gave up 5 bases, with 10 bases separating them. The CDR3 is CASSLGERNEQYF. DNA for the CDR3: TGTGCCAGCAGTTTAGGGGAGAGGAACGAGCAGTACTTC.

This clonotype came up a few times. The chain couples TRBV12-3 or TRBV12-4 to TRBJ2-1; D remains unclear. CDR3 length: 14 amino acids. Deletions cut 6 bases from V and 7 bases from J, with 16 bases between. CDR3 sequence: CASRRGPLGNEQFF. The CDR3 DNA reads TGTGCCAGCAGGCGAGGACCACTCGGGAATGAGCAGTTCTTC.

This clonotype was counted many times. This chain joins TRBV27 and TRBJ2-1; D not resolved. Germline V gene data show CDR1 as MNHEY and CDR2 as SMNVEV (reference sequence). Trimming took 6 bases from V and 0 from J, leaving 12 bases between them. The CDR3 consists of 15 residues. CDR3 bases: TGTGCCAGCAGCCTAAGTGTTAGCTCCTACAATGAGCAGTTCTTC. It codes for CASSLSVSSYNEQFF.

This clonotype was observed a handful of times. The chain is built from TRBV4-1 and TRBJ1-5; weak D call: TRBD1 (5 bases). This CDR3 contains 15 residues. V gave up 0 bases and J gave up 5 bases, with 11 bases separating them. Germline V gene lookup returns CDR1 MGHRA and CDR2 YSYEKL. The DNA of the CDR3 is TGCGCCAGCAGCCAAGACCCCGTGGGGCATCAGCCCCAGCATTTT. Encoded protein: CASSQDPVGHQPQHF.

This clonotype was observed a few times. This chain uses TRBV14 with TRBJ2-1, with 12 bases fitting TRBD2. Trimming removed 4 bases from V and 6 bases from J; junction bases left unmatched: 10. Germline CDR1 reads SGHDN; CDR2 reads FVKESK. CDR3 length equals 17 residues. CDR3 amino acids: CASSPPLAGGTLNEQFF. The CDR3 DNA follows: TGTGCCAGCAGCCCCCCCCTAGCGGGGGGGACGCTCAATGAGCAGTTCTTC.